Listed here are 22 T cell receptor beta chains from one sample, sequenced in a study of PD-1 blockade in classical Hodgkin lymphoma. Time point denoted: cycle 4 day 1 (C4D1), after about 6 weeks of nivolumab. Brentuximab vedotin exposure varied, and every patient relapsed after autologous stem cell transplantation. TCRdb keeps only in-frame clones here, not all; method: immunoSEQ multiplex PCR. In the table there are 11,000 to 15,000 clones, roughly 80% of which are singletons. Sequencing used peripheral blood mononuclear cells (PBMCs), obtained before the fourth cycle of nivolumab. These receptors were obtained from a human donor with classical Hodgkin lymphoma.

The chain combines TRBV9 with TRBJ1-6, with 10 bases aligning to TRBD1. Losses at the gene ends were 3 bases for V and 9 bases for J; bases not matched to a gene: 9. The germline V gene has CDR1 SGDLS and CDR2 YYNGEE. The CDR3 length is 16 residues. CDR3: CASSGRDRGGISPLHF. The CDR3 DNA is TGTGCCAGCAGCGGCCGGGACAGGGGCGGAATTTCACCCCTCCACTTT.

This chain joins TRBV6-1 and TRBJ2-3, with D hard to call. Germline V CDR1 and CDR2: MNHNS, SASEGT. This CDR3 has 16 residues. Trimming removed 2 bases at V and 0 bases at J, with 12 bases between. The CDR3 nucleotides read TGTGCCAGCAGTGAACTGAGATACTCTAGCACAGATACGCAGTATTTT. Residues: CASSELRYSSTDTQYF.

The chain carries TRBV28 and TRBJ1-2, with D possibly TRBD1 on 5 matching bases. Trimming cost V 5 bases and J 8 bases, with 27 bases left between them. Germline V gene sequence: CDR1 MDHEN, CDR2 SYDVKM. The CDR3 length is 17 residues. CDR3 amino acids: CASSPPLGVTRRAGYTF. The CDR3 DNA reads TGTGCCAGCAGTCCCCCCCTGGGGGTAACTCGTCGGGCGGGCTACACCTTC.

This clone was detected a few times. The rearrangement uses TRBV9 and TRBJ2-5; D is unresolved. Germline loops: CDR1 SGDLS, CDR2 YYNGEE. V lost 5 bases and J lost 0, with 11 bases in between. This CDR3 contains 14 residues. The CDR3 loop is CASSGPGYQETQYF. CDR3 nucleotide sequence: TGTGCCAGCAGTGGGCCTGGTTACCAAGAGACCCAGTACTTC.

This clone was seen more than once but under ten times. The rearrangement links TRBV30 to TRBJ2-1, with D perhaps assigned TRBD1 or TRBD2 (5 bases each). This CDR3 is 16 amino acids long. Trimming cost V 3 bases and J 0 bases, with 15 bases left between them. Germline CDR1 is GTSNPN and CDR2 is SVGIG (reference sequence). This CDR3 is CAWSLTGLSSYNEQFF. CDR3 bases: TGTGCCTGGAGCCTAACGGGGCTGAGCTCCTACAATGAGCAGTTCTTC.

The chain links TRBV9 to TRBJ2-2; D gene uncertain. The CDR3 totals 13 residues. V was trimmed by 2 bases and J by 7 bases, leaving 9 bases between them. In germline, CDR1 is SGDLS, CDR2 YYNGEE. Written as DNA, the CDR3 is TGTGCCAGCAGCGTGAGGCCTGACGGGGAGCTGTTTTTT. It specifies CASSVRPDGELFF.

J is TRBJ1-2 and V is TRBV4-3; tentative D call: TRBD1 (6 bases). The length of the CDR3 is 14 residues. Looked up from germline, CDR1 is LGHNA and CDR2 is YSLEER. Trimming stripped 0 bases from V and 5 bases from J, with 10 bases between. The CDR3: CASSQEGGGYGYTF. CDR3 bases: TGCGCCAGCAGCCAAGAAGGAGGGGGGTATGGCTACACCTTC.

The J gene is TRBJ2-7, the V gene TRBV7-2; no clear D gene. Germline V lookup: CDR1 SGHTA, CDR2 FQGNSA. The CDR3 loop spans 14 amino acids. V shed 3 bases and J shed 0 bases, with 9 bases lying between them. In DNA form, the CDR3 reads TGTGCCAGCAGCTTTGGACGGATCTCCTACGAGCAGTACTTC. This encodes CASSFGRISYEQYF.

CDR3 sequence reads: CASDKGEVGKLFF. The CDR3 coding sequence is TGTGCCAGCGATAAGGGAGAGGTGGGAAAACTGTTTTTT. This sequence joins TRBV2 and TRBJ1-4; D uncertain. Germline V CDR1 and CDR2: SNHLY, FYNNEI. The CDR3 length is 13 residues. V dropped 8 bases and J dropped 10 bases, with 17 bases sitting between them.

The chain combines TRBV9 with TRBJ2-1; D is uncertain. The V end was cut by 4 bases, the J end by 4 bases, with 15 bases between. Germline CDR1 reads SGDLS; CDR2 reads YYNGEE. This CDR3 spans 15 amino acids. CDR3 DNA: TGTGCCAGCAGCCCAGAAGCCGTCCAGTACAATGAGCAGTTCTTC. It yields the protein CASSPEAVQYNEQFF.

The gene calls are TRBV9 and TRBJ2-7; 8 bases are shared with TRBD1. The CDR3 has 15 amino acids. Losses at the gene ends were 4 bases for V and 3 bases for J; bases not matched to a gene: 9. Per the germline V gene, CDR1 is SGDLS and CDR2 is YYNGEE. The chain's CDR3 is CASSRTGTGFYEQYF. The CDR3 DNA follows: TGTGCCAGCAGCCGGACCGGGACAGGTTTCTACGAGCAGTACTTC.

This clone was observed a few times. J is TRBJ1-1 and V is TRBV9, with 8 bases fitting TRBD1. In germline, CDR1 is SGDLS, CDR2 YYNGEE. V was clipped by 1 base and J by 2 bases; unmatched bases: 1. The CDR3 sequence is 14 residues long. The CDR3 sequence: CASSVTGGNTEAFF. CDR3 nucleotide sequence: TGTGCCAGCAGCGTAACAGGGGGAAACACTGAAGCTTTCTTT.

V is TRBV7-2 and J is TRBJ2-1, with 14 nucleotides matching TRBD2. J gave up 4 bases and V 1 base, and 3 bases lay outside the gene matches. The CDR3 has 17 residues. CDR1 SGHTA and CDR2 FQGNSA come from the germline V gene. The chain's CDR3 is CASSLGGLAGVYNEQFF. DNA of the CDR3: TGTGCCAGCAGCTTAGGGGGACTAGCGGGGGTTTACAATGAGCAGTTCTTC.

The chain employs TRBV11-2 and TRBJ2-3; D perhaps matches TRBD2 (5 bases). This CDR3 comprises 17 residues. Germline-derived CDR1 and CDR2 are SGHAT and FQNNGV. V was clipped by 9 bases and J by 0 bases, with 22 bases between them. The CDR3 loop reads CARRPPGLATSTDTQYF. CDR3 DNA: TGTGCCAGGAGACCGCCAGGACTTGCAACTAGCACAGATACGCAGTATTTT.

The J gene is TRBJ2-7, the V gene TRBV7-6; tentatively, D is TRBD1 (5 bases). Germline loops: CDR1 SGHVS, CDR2 FNYEAQ. V lost 5 bases and J 7 bases, leaving 15 bases between the germline ends. The CDR3 extends over 13 amino acids. CDR3 in DNA: TGTGCCAGCAGCGGGCGAACAGGTGGAGAGCAGTACTTC. Protein: CASSGRTGGEQYF.

The rearrangement joins TRBV4-2 to TRBJ1-1; 11 bases fit TRBD1. Germline-derived CDR1 and CDR2 are LGHNA and YNFKEQ. V lost 0 bases and J lost 12; bases outside the gene matches: 12. The CDR3 totals 16 residues. Written as DNA, the CDR3 is TGTGCCAGCAGCCAAGAAGAGGCTGGACAGGGGGCGCGAACTTTCTTT. It encodes CASSQEEAGQGARTFF.

The CDR3 protein is CASSQATGTGSTYEQYF. In DNA, the CDR3 is TGCGCCAGCAGCCAAGCCACCGGGACAGGATCTACCTACGAGCAGTACTTC. The gene calls are TRBV4-3 and TRBJ2-7, with 8 bases that match TRBD1. The CDR3 has 17 residues. Germline lookup yields CDR1 LGHNA and CDR2 YSLEER. V lost 1 base, J lost 2 bases, and 10 bases stayed unmatched.

This chain connects TRBV6-1 to TRBJ2-1; 7 bases are shared with TRBD1. The CDR3 has 13 amino acids. V dropped 6 bases and J dropped 6; count of bases not matched to a gene: 5. Germline CDR1 and CDR2: MNHNS and SASEGT. CDR3 region: CASSNHRGNEQFF. CDR3 nucleotide sequence: TGTGCCAGCAGCAATCACAGGGGCAATGAGCAGTTCTTC.

This sequence joins TRBV28 and TRBJ2-1; 7 bases map to TRBD2. CDR3 length: 15 amino acids. Germline-derived CDR1 and CDR2 are MDHEN and SYDVKM. V lost 7 bases to trimming and J lost 0 bases; unmatched junction nucleotides: 6. CDR3 sequence (DNA): TGTGCCAGCACCGGGGGGAGCCTCTCCTACAATGAGCAGTTCTTC. It encodes CASTGGSLSYNEQFF.

The rearrangement uses TRBV28 and TRBJ1-3; D is unclear. The CDR3 length is 15 residues. The ends were cut back, 6 bases at V and 0 bases at J, with 12 bases in the middle. Germline lookup yields CDR1 MDHEN and CDR2 SYDVKM. The CDR3 loop reads CASSSPPRSGNTIYF. CDR3 nucleotide sequence: TGTGCCAGCAGCTCCCCCCCTCGCTCTGGAAACACCATATATTTT.

The V gene is TRBV7-3, the J gene TRBJ2-1; D is undetermined. Trimming left V 3 bases short and J 8 bases short, with 17 bases between. The V gene's germline CDR1 is SGHTA and CDR2 FQGTGA. CDR3 length: 15 amino acids. This CDR3 is CASSLGSPPLDEQFF. The CDR3 DNA reads as TGTGCCAGCAGCTTGGGCTCCCCTCCTCTAGATGAGCAGTTCTTC.

The J gene is TRBJ1-6, the V gene TRBV19; 7 bases are shared with TRBD1. The length of the CDR3 is 15 residues. CDR1 LNHDA and CDR2 SQIVND come from the germline V gene (reference sequence). Trimming at V came to 4 bases and at J to 4 bases, leaving 4 bases not matched to a gene. CDR3 sequence (DNA): TGTGCCAGTAGTACGGTACAGGGGTATAATTCACCCCTCCACTTT. It specifies CASSTVQGYNSPLHF.